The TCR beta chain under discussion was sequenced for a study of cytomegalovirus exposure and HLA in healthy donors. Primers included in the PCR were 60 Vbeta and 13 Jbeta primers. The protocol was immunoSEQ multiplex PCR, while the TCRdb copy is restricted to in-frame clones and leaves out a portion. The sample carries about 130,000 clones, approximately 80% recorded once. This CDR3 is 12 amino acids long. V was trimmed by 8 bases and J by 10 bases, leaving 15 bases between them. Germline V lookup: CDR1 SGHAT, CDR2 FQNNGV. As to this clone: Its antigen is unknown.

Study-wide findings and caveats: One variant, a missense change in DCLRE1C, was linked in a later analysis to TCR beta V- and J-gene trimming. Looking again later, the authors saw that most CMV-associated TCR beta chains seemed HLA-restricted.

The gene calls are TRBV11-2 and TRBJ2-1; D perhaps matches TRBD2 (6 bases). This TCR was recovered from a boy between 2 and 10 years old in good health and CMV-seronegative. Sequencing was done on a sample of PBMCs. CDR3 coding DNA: TGTGCCAGCGGGGGGAATCGGGGGGAGCAGTTCTTC. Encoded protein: CASGGNRGEQFF.